This is a list of T cell receptor beta chains from one sample in a study of control samples from healthy donors and cancer patients. The table came from immunoSEQ multiplex PCR; TCRdb's copy has only in-frame clones and leaves some out. The repertoire holds 95,000 to 150,000 clones, with roughly 90% as singletons. The sequencing input was blood. The receptors were gathered from a man between 50 and 59 years old in good health. Each CDR3 is given with its conserved first and last residue. D genes are given only for firm matches. Rows give clone size only sometimes, using once, few, many, or a class for an expanded clone.

TRBJ2-7 - TRBD1 TRBV19 TGTGCCAGTAGTTTCTACCCGGGACAGGGCTACGAGCAGTACTTC CASSFYPGQGYEQYF
TRBJ1-5 few - TRBV2 TGTGCCAGCAGTGAAACAAAAACGTCAAATCAGCCCCAGCATTTT CASSETKTSNQPQHF
TRBJ1-1 - TRBD1 TRBV27 TGTGCCAGCAGGATGACAGGGCACACTGAAGCTTTCTTT CASRMTGHTEAFF
TRBJ2-1 - - TRBV13 TGTGCCAGCAGCCCTGGGACCTCTTACAATGAGCAGTTCTTC CASSPGTSYNEQFF
TRBJ2-5 - - TRBV5-4 TGTGCCAGCAGCTTCCCGGGACCCCAAGAGACCCAGTACTTC CASSFPGPQETQYF
TRBJ1-1 once TRBD1 TRBV19 TGTGCCAGTAGTACGACAGGGTACACTGAAGCTTTCTTT CASSTTGYTEAFF
TRBJ2-1 - - TRBV19 TGTGCCAGTAGTATGGAGGCAGTCTTCTCCTACAATGAGCAGTTCTTC CASSMEAVFSYNEQFF
TRBJ1-5 - - TRBV10-3 TGTGCCATCAGTGAGTCCGGGCAGGGGCCTCAGCCCCAGCATTTT CAISESGQGPQPQHF
TRBJ2-3 - - TRBV18 TGTGCCAGCTCACCACCAGGGTTGACAGATACGCAGTATTTT CASSPPGLTDTQYF
TRBJ2-7 - - TRBV6-5 TGTGCCAGCAGTTCCCCTGCAATAGGGGCGGGGTACGAGCAGTACTTC CASSSPAIGAGYEQYF
TRBJ2-2 - TRBD1 TRBV9 TGTGCCAGCAGCCCACGGACAGGGTCGGCGAACACCGGGGAGCTGTTTTTT CASSPRTGSANTGELFF
TRBJ2-7 - - TRBV11-2 TGTGCCAGCAGCTTAGACTGGGGGAACAACGAGCAGTACTTC CASSLDWGNNEQYF
TRBJ2-5 - - TRBV5-1 TGCGCCAGCAGCTTGTGGCAGGAACAAGAGACCCAGTACTTC CASSLWQEQETQYF
TRBJ2-1 - TRBD2 TRBV3-1/TRBV3-2 TGTGCCAGCAGACTAGCGGGGTACAATGAGCAGTTCTTC CASRLAGYNEQFF
TRBJ1-2 - - TRBV10-3 TGTGCCATCAGTGAGTCCGGGGGGGGCGATGGCTACACCTTC CAISESGGGDGYTF
TRBJ1-1 - - TRBV5-1 TGCGCCAGCAGCCAGGGACAGAACACTGAAGCTTTCTTT CASSQGQNTEAFF
TRBJ2-1 - TRBD2 TRBV4-1 TGCGCCAGCAGCCAAGGTGGGGGCGGGGGGCACTCCTACAATGAGCAGTTCTTC CASSQGGGGGHSYNEQFF
TRBJ2-7 - - TRBV5-4 TGTGCCAGCAGCTTGGCCAGGGGCCCCTACGAGCAGTACTTC CASSLARGPYEQYF
TRBJ1-5 few - TRBV15 TGTGCCACCAGCAGAGAATGGGCAGGAAATAGCAATCAGCCCCAGCATTTT CATSREWAGNSNQPQHF
TRBJ1-4 - - TRBV4-3 TGCGCCAGCAGCCAAGACGTGGGTTACACTAATGAAAAACTGTTTTTT CASSQDVGYTNEKLFF
TRBJ2-3 - - TRBV4-2 TGTGCCAGCAGGGAAGGGGGGGTTCGGGTAGATACGCAGTATTTT CASREGGVRVDTQYF
TRBJ1-2 few - TRBV5-6 TGTGCCAGTGGACTCAACTATGGCTACACCTTC CASGLNYGYTF
TRBJ1-3 - - TRBV14 TGTGCCAGCAGCCGGGGGGCTGGAAACACCATATATTTT CASSRGAGNTIYF
TRBJ1-2 - TRBD1 TRBV30 TGTGCCTGGAGGCGGACAGGGAACTATGGCTACACCTTC CAWRRTGNYGYTF
TRBJ2-7 - - TRBV7-2 TGTGCCAGCAGCTTTCCGGGGGACAGTTACGAGCAGTACTTC CASSFPGDSYEQYF
TRBJ2-6 few - TRBV5-1 TGCGCCAGCAGAGACATAGCTTCTGGGGCCAACGTCCTGACTTTC CASRDIASGANVLTF
TRBJ1-3 - - TRBV12-3/TRBV12-4 TGTGCCAGCAACCCCGGAAACACCATATATTTT CASNPGNTIYF
TRBJ2-2 - TRBD1 TRBV19 TGTGCCAGTAGTATCGGGACAGGGGGCTCCGGGGAGCTGTTTTTT CASSIGTGGSGELFF
TRBJ1-2 once - TRBV10-2 TGCGCCAGCACGGGGCAGACTGCTAACTATGGCTACACCTTC CASTGQTANYGYTF
TRBJ1-1 - - TRBV6-2/TRBV6-3 TGTGCCAGCAGTTACGGGGTCGGCACTGAAGCTTTCTTT CASSYGVGTEAFF
TRBJ1-1 - - TRBV9 TGTGCCAGCAGCGCCCCCCAAGCCCACACTGAAGCTTTCTTT CASSAPQAHTEAFF
TRBJ2-5 - TRBD2 TRBV29-1 TGCAGCTTCGGACGGCGGGGGGAGACCCAGTACTTC CSFGRRGETQYF
TRBJ1-5 - TRBD1 TRBV6-5 TGTGCCAGCAGTTTCGGGACAGTTGGGAGTGAGCCCCAGCATTTT CASSFGTVGSEPQHF
TRBJ2-1 - - TRBV18 TGTGCCAGCTCACCACCGGGACCTGTCAATGAGCAGTTCTTC CASSPPGPVNEQFF
TRBJ2-7 once - TRBV5-1 TGCGCCAGCAGCTTCCCAGGGAGTAACGAGCAGTACTTC CASSFPGSNEQYF
TRBJ1-1 - - TRBV19 TGTGCCAGTAGTATAGAATCAAGGACTGAAGCTTTCTTT CASSIESRTEAFF
TRBJ2-7 - TRBD1 TRBV28 TGTGCCAGCGCCTCCGGGACAGGGATATACGAGCAGTACTTC CASASGTGIYEQYF
TRBJ1-5 - - TRBV12-3/TRBV12-4 TGTGCCAGCAGTTTAGTAGGGTATCAGCCCCAGCATTTT CASSLVGYQPQHF
TRBJ2-1 - - TRBV2 TGTGCCAGCAGTTCCTCGGGGGCTAAGAATGAGCAGTTCTTC CASSSSGAKNEQFF
TRBJ1-1 - - TRBV27 TGTGCCAGCAGTGTCTCCGGGACAACTGAAGCTTTCTTT CASSVSGTTEAFF
TRBJ1-4 - - TRBV30 TGTGCCTGGAGTGTAACAGGGAACCTCGCAACTAATGAAAAACTGTTTTTT CAWSVTGNLATNEKLFF
TRBJ1-1 few - TRBV27 TGTGCCAGCCGACTCAGAGGAGGGAACACTGAAGCTTTCTTT CASRLRGGNTEAFF
TRBJ1-5 few TRBD1 TRBV30 TGTGCCTGGAGTCACCGACAGGGGAGTCAGCCCCAGCATTTT CAWSHRQGSQPQHF
TRBJ1-4 - - TRBV6-5 TGTGCCAGCAGGCAAACGGGTGCAACTAATGAAAAACTGTTTTTT CASRQTGATNEKLFF
TRBJ1-5 few - TRBV5-8 TGTGCCAGCAGCTTGACAGGCTTCGTTTTGCCCCAGCATTTT CASSLTGFVLPQHF
TRBJ2-7 - - TRBV2 TGTGCCAGCTTTCAGGTCTCCTACGAGCAGTACTTC CASFQVSYEQYF
TRBJ1-1 - - TRBV25-1 TGTGCCAGCAGTGGGCATTGGAACACTGAAGCTTTCTTT CASSGHWNTEAFF
TRBJ2-1 - - TRBV27 TGTGCCAGCAGTTTATCCCAAGACAGCCTAATTCCCTACAATGAGCAGTTCTTC CASSLSQDSLIPYNEQFF
TRBJ1-2 once - TRBV9 TGTGCCAGCAGCGTATGGTCAGGCCCCGCTTATGGCTACACCTTC CASSVWSGPAYGYTF
TRBJ1-2 - - TRBV19 TGTGCCAGTAGAAGGGAATCGTCAGGGGAGGACTATGGCTACACCTTC CASRRESSGEDYGYTF
TRBJ2-7 - - TRBV3-1/TRBV3-2 TGTGCCAGCAGCCAAGGACAGGACACCTACGAGCAGTACTTC CASSQGQDTYEQYF
TRBJ1-1 - - TRBV5-1 TGCGCCAGCAGCTTAGACTCTGAAGCTTTCTTT CASSLDSEAFF
TRBJ1-3 - - TRBV5-6 TGTGCCAGCAGCTTGCCCGGAAACACCATATATTTT CASSLPGNTIYF
TRBJ1-2 - TRBD1 TRBV5-8 TGTGCCAGCAGCTCGACAGGGGGCGGCTATGGCTACACCTTC CASSSTGGGYGYTF
TRBJ1-5 - - TRBV5-5 TGTGCCAGCAGCTACTGGGAGGGTCAGCCCCAGCATTTT CASSYWEGQPQHF